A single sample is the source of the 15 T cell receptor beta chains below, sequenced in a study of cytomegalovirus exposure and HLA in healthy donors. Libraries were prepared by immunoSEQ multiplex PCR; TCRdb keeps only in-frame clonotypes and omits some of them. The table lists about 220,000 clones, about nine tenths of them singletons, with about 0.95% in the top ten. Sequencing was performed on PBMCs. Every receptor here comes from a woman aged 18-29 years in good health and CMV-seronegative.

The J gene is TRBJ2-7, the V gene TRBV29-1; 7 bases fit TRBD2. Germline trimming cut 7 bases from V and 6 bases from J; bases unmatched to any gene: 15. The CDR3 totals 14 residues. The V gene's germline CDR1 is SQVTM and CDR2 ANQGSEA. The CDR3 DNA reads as TGCAGCGCTCAACTGGGGGGGACTCCAAGCGAGCAGTACTTC. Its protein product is CSAQLGGTPSEQYF.

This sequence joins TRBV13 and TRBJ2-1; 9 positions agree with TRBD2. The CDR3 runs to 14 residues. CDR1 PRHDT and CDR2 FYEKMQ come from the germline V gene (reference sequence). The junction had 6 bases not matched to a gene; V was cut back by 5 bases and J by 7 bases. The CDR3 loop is CASSPGTSRNEQFF. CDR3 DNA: TGTGCCAGCAGCCCAGGGACTAGCAGAAATGAGCAGTTCTTC.

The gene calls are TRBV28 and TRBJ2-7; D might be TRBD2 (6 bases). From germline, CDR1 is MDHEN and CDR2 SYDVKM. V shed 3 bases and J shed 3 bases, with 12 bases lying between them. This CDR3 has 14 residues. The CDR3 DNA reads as TGTGCCAGCAGTTTTGAGGCGGACTACTACGAGCAGTACTTC. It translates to CASSFEADYYEQYF.

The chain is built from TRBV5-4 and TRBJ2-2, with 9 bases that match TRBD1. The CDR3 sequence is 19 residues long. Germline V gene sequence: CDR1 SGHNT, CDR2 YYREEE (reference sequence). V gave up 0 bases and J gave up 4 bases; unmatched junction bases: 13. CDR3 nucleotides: TGTGCCAGCAGCTTGGAAGGGGACAGGGCTCTTCTTCGCACCGGGGAGCTGTTTTTT. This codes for CASSLEGDRALLRTGELFF. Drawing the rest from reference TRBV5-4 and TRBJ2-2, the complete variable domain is ETGVTQSPTHLIKTRGQQVTLRCSSQSGHNTVSWYQQALGQGPQFIFQYYREEENGRGNFPPRFSGLQFPNYSSELNVNALELDDSALYLCASSLEGDRALLRTGELFFGEGSRLTVL.

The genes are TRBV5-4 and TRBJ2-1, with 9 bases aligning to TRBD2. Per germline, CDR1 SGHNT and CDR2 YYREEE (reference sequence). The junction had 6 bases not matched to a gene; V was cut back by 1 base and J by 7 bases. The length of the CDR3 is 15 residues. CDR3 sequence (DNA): TGTGCCAGCAGCTTGCGGCTAGCGGGGATGAATGAGCAGTTCTTC. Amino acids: CASSLRLAGMNEQFF.

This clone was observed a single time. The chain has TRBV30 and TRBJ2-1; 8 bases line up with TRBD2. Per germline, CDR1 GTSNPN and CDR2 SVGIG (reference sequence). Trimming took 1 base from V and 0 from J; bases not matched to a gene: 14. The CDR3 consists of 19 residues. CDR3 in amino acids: CAWSGQTSSGSSSYNEQFF. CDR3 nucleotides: TGTGCCTGGAGTGGTCAAACCTCTAGCGGGTCAAGCTCCTACAATGAGCAGTTCTTC. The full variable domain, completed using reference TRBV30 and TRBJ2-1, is SQTIHQWPATLVQPVGSPLSLECTVEGTSNPNLYWYRQAAGRGLQLLFYSVGIGQISSEVPQNLSASRPQDRQFILSSKKLLLSDSGFYLCAWSGQTSSGSSSYNEQFFGPGTRLTVL.

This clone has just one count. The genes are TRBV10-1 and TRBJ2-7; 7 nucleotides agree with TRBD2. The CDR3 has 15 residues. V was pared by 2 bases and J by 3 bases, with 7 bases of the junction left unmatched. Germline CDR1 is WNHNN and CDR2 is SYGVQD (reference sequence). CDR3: CASSEKGTKIYEQYF. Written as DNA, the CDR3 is TGCGCCAGCAGTGAGAAAGGGACTAAAATCTACGAGCAGTACTTC.

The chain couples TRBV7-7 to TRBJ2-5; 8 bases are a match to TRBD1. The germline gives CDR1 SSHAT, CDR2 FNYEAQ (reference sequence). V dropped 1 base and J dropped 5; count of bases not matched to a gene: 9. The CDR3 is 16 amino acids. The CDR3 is CASSLGGTGWLETQYF. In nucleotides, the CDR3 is TGTGCCAGCAGCTTAGGGGGGACAGGCTGGTTGGAGACCCAGTACTTC.

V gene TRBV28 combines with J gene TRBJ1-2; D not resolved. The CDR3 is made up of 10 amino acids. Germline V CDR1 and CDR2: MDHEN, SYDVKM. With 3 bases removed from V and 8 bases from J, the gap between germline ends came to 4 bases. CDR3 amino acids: CASSFRGYTF. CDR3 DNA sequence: TGTGCCAGCAGTTTCAGAGGCTACACCTTC.

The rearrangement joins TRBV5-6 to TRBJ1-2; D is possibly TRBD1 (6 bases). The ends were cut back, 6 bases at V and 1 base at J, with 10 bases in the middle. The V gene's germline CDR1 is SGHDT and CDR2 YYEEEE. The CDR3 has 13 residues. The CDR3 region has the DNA TGTGCCAGCAAAATACAGGGTAACTATGGCTACACCTTC. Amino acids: CASKIQGNYGYTF.

Written as DNA, the CDR3 is TGTGCCAGCAGCACTTTCACAGGTTCCCAAGAGACCCAGTACTTC. As protein: CASSTFTGSQETQYF. The chain recombines TRBV7-2 with TRBJ2-5; weak D call: TRBD1 (5 bases). Germline CDR1 reads SGHTA; CDR2 reads FQGNSA. V lost 5 bases to trimming and J lost 1 base, with 14 bases between them. The CDR3 extends over 15 amino acids.

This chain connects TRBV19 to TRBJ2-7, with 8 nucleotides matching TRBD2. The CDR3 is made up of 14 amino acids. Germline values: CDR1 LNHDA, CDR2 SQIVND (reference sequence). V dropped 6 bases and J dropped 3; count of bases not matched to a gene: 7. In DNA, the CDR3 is TGTGCCAGTAGATCCTCCGCGGGGGGCTACGAGCAGTACTTC. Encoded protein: CASRSSAGGYEQYF.

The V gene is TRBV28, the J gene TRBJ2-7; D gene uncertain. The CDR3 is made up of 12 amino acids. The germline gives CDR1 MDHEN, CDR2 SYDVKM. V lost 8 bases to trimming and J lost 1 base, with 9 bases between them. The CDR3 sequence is CASSSLSYEQYF. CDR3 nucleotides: TGTGCCAGCTCCTCCCTTTCCTACGAGCAGTACTTC.

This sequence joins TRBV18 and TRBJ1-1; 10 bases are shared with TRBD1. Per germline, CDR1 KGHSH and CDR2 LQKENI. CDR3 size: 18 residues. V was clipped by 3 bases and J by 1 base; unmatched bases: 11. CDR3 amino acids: CASSPTSDRGLQNTEAFF. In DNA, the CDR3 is TGTGCCAGCTCACCGACCTCCGACAGGGGGCTCCAGAACACTGAAGCTTTCTTT.

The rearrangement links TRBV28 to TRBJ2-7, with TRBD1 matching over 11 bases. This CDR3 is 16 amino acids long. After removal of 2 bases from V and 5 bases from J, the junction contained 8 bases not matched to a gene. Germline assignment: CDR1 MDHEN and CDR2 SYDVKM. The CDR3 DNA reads TGTGCCAGCAGTTTAGGCTTGGGACAGGGGGTCGACGAGCAGTACTTC. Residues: CASSLGLGQGVDEQYF. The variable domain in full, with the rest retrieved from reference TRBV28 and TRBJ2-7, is DVKVTQSSRYLVKRTGEKVFLECVQDMDHENMFWYRQDPGLGLRLIYFSYDVKMKEKGDIPEGYSVSREKKERFSLILESASTNQTSMYLCASSLGLGQGVDEQYFGPGTRLTVT.